The next 10 T cell receptor beta chains were all read from a single sample in a study of vaccination and CD4 T cells after COVID-19. Oncomine TCR Beta short-read sequencing was applied to DNA from cultured CD4+ T cells. In TCRdb, the PCR reads were re-called with MiXCR into one record per CDR3 protein. Of approximately 3,000 distinct CDR3 sequences listed, approximately 32% are singletons. Their antigen targets remain unknown. The treatment here: roughly 10-day PBMC culture with coronavirus spike peptide pools or control peptides (ViraFEST assay). Sequences were obtained from CD4+ T cells from blood, cultured in vitro. These TCRs come from a human donor who had recovered from COVID-19.

In this sample, this clonotype turned up a few times. CDR3 bases: TGTGCCAGCAGTGAACGTCGTCTGGGGATTACACCCCTCCACTTT. Its translation: CASSERRLGITPLHF. The chain joins TRBV6-1 to TRBJ1-6; no definite D call. The CDR3 length is 15 residues. Germline V gene sequence: CDR1 MNHNS, CDR2 SASEGT. Trimming took off 2 bases at V and 11 bases at J, with 16 bases between the two ends.

This clonotype appeared a few times. The chain combines TRBV6-1 with TRBJ1-2; D gene uncertain. CDR3 length equals 11 residues. V was clipped by 0 bases and J by 8 bases, with 4 bases between them. Per germline, CDR1 MNHNS and CDR2 SASEGT. CDR3 region: CASSEAGGYTF. The DNA for the CDR3 is TGTGCCAGCAGTGAAGCGGGCGGCTACACCTTC.

This clonotype was observed a handful of times. The chain recombines TRBV27 with TRBJ2-3; D is ambiguous. With 8 bases removed from V and 3 bases from J, the gap between germline ends came to 15 bases. This CDR3 comprises 14 residues. CDR1 and CDR2 (germline): MNHEY, SMNVEV (reference sequence). DNA of the CDR3: TGTGCCAGCGGTAGAATGGGAATAACAGATACGCAGTATTTT. Protein: CASGRMGITDTQYF.

This clonotype was counted between two and nine times. The chain combines TRBV21-1 with TRBJ2-7; the tabulated D call, TRBD2, remains unverified against the DNA. TRBV21-1 is a pseudogene segment. This CDR3 comprises 19 residues. The CDR3 nucleotides are TGTGCCAGCACCACGGGAGGTCCGGTAGCGGGGGAGGACCTATACGAGCAGTACTTC. Its translation: CASTTGGPVAGEDLYEQYF.

A few counts support this clonotype. The chain uses TRBV7-2 and TRBJ1-4; no clear D gene. The CDR3 runs to 14 residues. Germline V lookup: CDR1 SGHTA, CDR2 FQGNSA. V was trimmed by 1 base and J by 8 bases, leaving 11 bases between them. CDR3 in amino acids: CASSLDSLREKLFF. As DNA, the CDR3 is TGTGCCAGCAGCTTAGACAGCCTAAGGGAAAAACTGTTTTTT.

The V and J genes are TRBV7-2 and TRBJ1-2; 7 bases line up with TRBD1. The V segment lost 5 bases and the J segment 8 bases; nucleotides outside the gene matches: 11. This CDR3 region has 14 residues. CDR1 and CDR2 (germline): SGHTA, FQGNSA. CDR3 amino acids: CASSTRQGRFGYTF. In DNA form, the CDR3 reads TGTGCCAGCAGCACGCGACAGGGTCGTTTCGGCTACACCTTC.

The V and J genes are TRBV6-1 and TRBJ2-7; 10 nucleotides align to TRBD1. V trimming: 7 bases; J trimming: 2 bases; junction bases outside the gene matches: 5. Germline V gives CDR1 MNHNS, CDR2 SASEGT. The CDR3 contains 14 residues. For the CDR3, the DNA is TGTGCCAGCAAAGGCGGGACAGGGGCCTACGAGCAGTACTTC. Translating it yields CASKGGTGAYEQYF.

The V call is TRBV7-9, the J call TRBJ2-5; possibly TRBD1 for D (7 bases). Germline CDR1 and CDR2: SEHNR and FQNEAQ (reference sequence). The CDR3 extends over 15 amino acids. V lost 3 bases, J lost 2 bases, and 13 bases lay in between. The CDR3 here is CASSLKGAGQETQYF. DNA for the CDR3: TGTGCCAGCAGCTTGAAGGGGGCGGGACAAGAGACCCAGTACTTC. Using reference TRBV7-9 and TRBJ2-5 for the parts outside the CDR3, the full variable domain is DTGVSQNPRHKITKRGQNVTFRCDPISEHNRLYWYRQTLGQGPEFLTYFQNEAQLEKSRLLSDRFSAERPKGSFSTLEIQRTEQGDSAMYLCASSLKGAGQETQYFGPGTRLLVL.

This sequence joins TRBV20-1 and TRBJ1-3; D is ambiguous. The CDR3 extends over 16 amino acids. Germline CDR1 and CDR2: DFQATT and SNEGSKA (reference sequence). V was clipped by 4 bases and J by 0 bases, with 16 bases between them. CDR3 region: CSATLGRRDSGNTIYF. CDR3 sequence (DNA): TGCAGTGCTACCCTTGGACGACGGGACTCTGGAAACACCATATATTTT.

The genes are TRBV5-8 and TRBJ1-5, with D possibly matching TRBD1 (6 bases). The CDR3 runs to 15 residues. The germline V gene has CDR1 SGHTS and CDR2 YDEGEE. Trimming removed 1 base from V and 6 bases from J, with 14 bases in between. The CDR3 is CASSLSGGGGQPQHF. The CDR3 DNA sequence: TGTGCCAGCAGCTTGTCGGGGGGCGGCGGTCAGCCCCAGCATTTT.